This TCR beta chain originates from a study of blood T cell repertoires in COVID-19. The method was immunoSEQ multiplex PCR; TCRdb's version includes in-frame clones alone and lacks a portion of them. The sample lists about 170,000 clones, over 70% occurring once. This clone occurred a few times. The origin of this receptor is a woman between 50 and 59 years old in a cohort exposed to, infected with or recovered from COVID-19 (not recorded which). The sequenced material came from PBMCs or T cells enriched from blood (not recorded which).

The CDR3, as DNA: TGTGCCAGCAACAGGGCCAGCTCCTATAATTCACCCCTCCACTTT. This translates into CASNRASSYNSPLHF. V usage is TRBV6-5 and J usage is TRBJ1-6, with TRBD1 as a possible D gene (6 bases). This CDR3 is built from 15 residues. The ends were cut back, 7 bases at V and 0 bases at J, with 10 bases in the middle. The germline V gene has CDR1 MNHEY and CDR2 SVGAGI.